The clone carrying this T cell receptor beta chain has only a few counts. The antigen is unknown. The entry originates in a study of cytomegalovirus exposure and HLA in healthy donors. Study-wide results and caveats: A later analysis appeared to link common viral pathogens to several of the most significant clusters.

Germline-derived CDR1 and CDR2 are SGHRS and YFSETQ. The V and J ends lost 0 bases and 4 bases respectively, with 16 bases between them. This CDR3 has 16 amino acids. There was no recording of CMV serostatus for this donor. Vbeta (60) and Jbeta (13) primers were used in the PCR. This table comes from immunoSEQ multiplex PCR, and its TCRdb copy is limited to in-frame clones, with some not included. The sample includes 200,000 to 250,000 clones, 85% of them seen just once. Sequencing was done on a sample of PBMCs. The chain has TRBV5-1 and TRBJ1-1, with D hard to call. This receptor was taken from a human donor in good health. In DNA form, the CDR3 reads TGCGCCAGCAGCTTGGGTGTATTTTCAAGTAGCACTGAAGCTTTCTTT. This sequence encodes CASSLGVFSSSTEAFF.